The 3 T cell receptor beta chains presented below share a single source sample, sequenced in a study of blood T cell repertoires in COVID-19 (dated by TCRdb to 2018 to 2021). To prepare the library, the immunoSEQ multiplex PCR assay was applied. What TCRdb holds here is the immuneACCESS table cut down to in-frame rearrangements. Part of the clones is not present; checked against another copy, under half of the missing clones reflect an unresolved V gene, and the others are unexplained. The sample profile shows about 400,000 clones; more than 70% of them were found once. The top ten constitute about 2.1% of the sample. The sequenced sample was PBMCs or T cells enriched from blood (not recorded which). The receptor set was obtained from a man aged 35-49 years in a cohort exposed to, infected with or recovered from COVID-19 (not recorded which).

V gene TRBV5-1 combines with J gene TRBJ1-1; D may be TRBD1 (5 bases). CDR3 length: 18 amino acids. CDR1 and CDR2 from the germline V gene are SGHRS and YFSETQ. Trimming removed 4 bases at V and 4 bases at J, with 26 bases between. The CDR3 DNA is TGCGCCAGCAGCGGACTGGGGAAAGGAGGGGAACGTAGCACTGAAGCTTTCTTT. Translating it yields CASSGLGKGGERSTEAFF.

This clone was seen a few times. V and J are TRBV5-4 and TRBJ2-5; 9 bases align to TRBD2. The V gene's germline CDR1 is SGHNT and CDR2 YYREEE (reference sequence). V lost 5 bases to trimming and J lost 6 bases; unmatched junction nucleotides: 11. The CDR3 is 15 amino acids. Here the CDR3 reads CASSLKREVGKTQYF. CDR3 nucleotides: TGTGCCAGCAGTCTAAAGCGGGAGGTTGGAAAGACCCAGTACTTC.

In this sample, this clone turned up once. The chain carries TRBV6-5 and TRBJ2-4; D is possibly TRBD1 (6 bases). CDR1 MNHEY and CDR2 SVGAGI come from the germline V gene. With 5 bases removed from V and 3 bases from J, the gap between germline ends came to 11 bases. The CDR3 loop spans 14 amino acids. The CDR3 region is CASSNRDNKNIQYF. The CDR3 DNA sequence: TGTGCCAGCAGTAACCGGGACAACAAAAACATTCAGTACTTC.